This T cell receptor beta chain was recovered during a study of B cell selection in AIRE deficiency. Findings of the study overall: Patient Tconv cells held roughly 28% of Treg sequences shared by healthy donors. Shared Treg sequences had shorter CDR3s, biased toward rearrangements with few non-templated insertions. Patient Tconv and Treg cells showed healthy-like TCRBV usage, CDR3 length, diversity.

V dropped 3 bases and J dropped 5; count of bases not matched to a gene: 8. CDR3 size: 15 residues. Germline loops: CDR1 SEHNR, CDR2 FQNEAQ (reference sequence). About this clone itself: The antigen is unknown.

Regulatory T cells were sorted as CD4+CD25hiCD127low/negative. Unrelated healthy donors provided the controls. Assay used: immunoSEQ multiplex PCR; TCRdb lists only in-frame clones, some missing. The data show approximately 22,000 clones, about 93% seen once. Sequenced sample: CD4+CD25+ Tregs sorted from PBMCs. The chain recombines TRBV7-9 with TRBJ2-5, with 8 bases fitting TRBD2. This receptor was obtained from a human donor in good health. CDR3 DNA: TGTGCCAGCAGCTTTGGGCGGGGGGCCCGTGAGACCCAGTACTTC. It yields the protein CASSFGRGARETQYF. Using reference TRBV7-9 and TRBJ2-5 for the parts outside the CDR3, the full variable domain is DTGVSQNPRHKITKRGQNVTFRCDPISEHNRLYWYRQTLGQGPEFLTYFQNEAQLEKSRLLSDRFSAERPKGSFSTLEIQRTEQGDSAMYLCASSFGRGARETQYFGPGTRLLVL.